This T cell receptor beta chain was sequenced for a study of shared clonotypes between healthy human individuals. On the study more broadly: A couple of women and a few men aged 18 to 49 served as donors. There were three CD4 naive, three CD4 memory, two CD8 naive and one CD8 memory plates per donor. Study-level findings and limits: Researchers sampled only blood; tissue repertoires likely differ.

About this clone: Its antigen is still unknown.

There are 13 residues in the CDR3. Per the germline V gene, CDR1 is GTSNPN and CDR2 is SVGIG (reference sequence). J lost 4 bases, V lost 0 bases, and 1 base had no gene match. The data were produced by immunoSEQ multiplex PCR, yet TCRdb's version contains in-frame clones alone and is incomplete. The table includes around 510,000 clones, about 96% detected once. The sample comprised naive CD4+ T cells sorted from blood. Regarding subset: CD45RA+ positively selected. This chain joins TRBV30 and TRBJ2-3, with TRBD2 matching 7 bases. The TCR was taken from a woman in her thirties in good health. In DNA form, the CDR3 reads TGTGCCTGGAGTGTTGGGGGGGCAGATACGCAGTATTTT. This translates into CAWSVGGADTQYF.